Listed below are T cell receptor beta chains from one sample, sequenced in a study of cytotoxic CD8 clonotypes in ibrutinib-treated CLL. Clones were sequenced by immunoSEQ multiplex PCR, and TCRdb holds only the in-frame ones, with some missing. The sample has about 310,000 clones, around four fifths seen once. The sequencing used PBMCs, collected before ibrutinib treatment. Receptors were obtained from a human donor with chronic lymphocytic leukemia. The CDR3 runs from the conserved cysteine through the conserved F or W. D genes are given only for firm matches. Rows give clone size only sometimes, using once, few, many, or a class for an expanded clone.

>TRBD2|TRBJ2-5|TRBV19|-
CASSQQRDAETQYF
TGTGCCAGTAGTCAGCAGCGGGATGCAGAGACCCAGTACTTC
>TRBD2|TRBJ2-2|TRBV11-2|-
CASLRTRNTGELFF
TGTGCCAGCCTAAGGACTAGGAACACCGGGGAGCTGTTTTTT
>TRBD1|TRBJ2-1|TRBV10-3|-
CAISESVDRRFF
TGTGCCATCAGTGAGTCAGTGGACAGGCGGTTCTTC
>-|TRBJ1-2|TRBV27|-
CASSSSRVGYGYTF
TGTGCCAGCAGTTCCTCCAGGGTCGGCTATGGCTACACCTTC
>-|TRBJ2-4|TRBV29-1|-
CSVAIGGDPIQYF
TGCAGCGTTGCGATAGGGGGAGACCCCATTCAGTACTTC
>TRBD1|TRBJ2-5|TRBV29-1|-
CSVGGQQETQYF
TGCAGCGTTGGGGGACAGCAAGAGACCCAGTACTTC
>-|TRBJ2-7|TRBV30|few
CAWSVRSGLYF
TGTGCCTGGAGTGTAAGGTCAGGGCTTTATTTC
>TRBD2|TRBJ2-3|TRBV27|-
CASTRTSGRVTDTQYF
TGTGCCAGCACCAGGACTAGCGGGAGGGTAACAGATACGCAGTATTTT
>-|TRBJ2-1|TRBV7-3|-
CASSPLSSSGEQFF
TGTGCCAGCAGCCCCCTATCTTCGAGCGGGGAGCAGTTCTTC
>-|TRBJ2-7|TRBV7-9|-
CASSSREGVVYEQYF
TGTGCCAGCAGCTCCCGGGAAGGGGTCGTCTACGAGCAGTACTTC
>-|TRBJ2-2|TRBV4-3|-
CASSQELFYTLGATGELFF
TGCGCCAGCAGCCAAGAGTTGTTTTACACACTTGGCGCCACCGGGGAGCTGTTTTTT
>TRBD1|TRBJ1-2|TRBV2|few
CASSEERDSYGYTF
TGTGCCAGCAGTGAAGAGAGGGACAGCTATGGCTACACCTTC
>TRBD2|TRBJ2-7|TRBV27|-
CASSPGLAGVREQYF
TGTGCCAGCAGTCCGGGACTAGCGGGAGTAAGAGAGCAGTACTTC
>-|TRBJ2-7|TRBV4-1|-
CASSQGDLNSYEQYF
TGCGCCAGCAGCCAAGGGGACTTAAACTCCTACGAGCAGTACTTC
>TRBD1|TRBJ1-2|TRBV4-3|-
CASSLRTRDSGGLSYTF
TGCGCCAGCAGCCTAAGGACAAGGGACAGCGGTGGCTTGAGCTACACCTTC
>-|TRBJ1-2|TRBV9|-
CASSVHTANYGYTF
TGTGCCAGCAGCGTACACACCGCTAACTATGGCTACACCTTC
>-|TRBJ2-7|TRBV9|-
CASSLVAGTYEQYF
TGTGCCAGCAGCCTTGTGGCAGGGACCTACGAGCAGTACTTC
>-|TRBJ1-1|TRBV25-1|-
CASSSGPEAFF
TGTGCCAGCAGTTCTGGCCCTGAAGCTTTCTTT
>TRBD1|TRBJ1-3|TRBV29-1|-
CSAGDRGPGNTIYF
TGCAGCGCCGGGGACAGGGGGCCAGGAAACACCATATATTTT
>-|TRBJ2-1|TRBV14|-
CASSQSPSAYNEQFF
TGTGCCAGCAGCCAAAGTCCCTCGGCGTACAATGAGCAGTTCTTC
>-|TRBJ2-5|TRBV27|-
CASSKGFVETQYF
TGTGCCAGCAGTAAGGGGTTCGTGGAGACCCAGTACTTC
>-|TRBJ1-2|TRBV27|-
CASRLGSNYGYTF
TGTGCCAGCAGACTCGGGAGTAACTATGGCTACACCTTC
>-|TRBJ1-2|TRBV5-1|-
CASSFDRNYGYTF
TGCGCCAGCAGTTTCGACAGGAACTATGGCTACACCTTC
>-|TRBJ1-5|TRBV30|-
CAWSTGFSNQPQHF
TGTGCCTGGAGTACCGGATTTAGCAATCAGCCCCAGCATTTT
>-|TRBJ1-5|TRBV28|-
CASSSDAPYSNQPQHF
TGTGCCAGCAGTTCCGATGCACCTTATAGCAATCAGCCCCAGCATTTT
>-|TRBJ2-5|TRBV28|-
CASSRFETGERETQYF
TGTGCCAGCAGTCGGTTCGAAACGGGAGAGCGGGAGACCCAGTACTTC
>-|TRBJ1-2|TRBV5-4|few
CASSIQGAGYTF
TGTGCCAGCAGCATACAGGGCGCTGGCTACACCTTC
>-|TRBJ2-3|TRBV19|-
CASSIGSGGTDTQYF
TGTGCCAGTAGTATTGGATCCGGGGGCACGGATACGCAGTATTTT
>-|TRBJ2-1|TRBV9|-
CASSVGRRVYEQFF
TGTGCCAGCAGCGTAGGGCGCAGGGTCTATGAGCAGTTCTTC
>TRBD1|TRBJ2-2|TRBV30|-
CAWSPQLGQGITGELFF
TGTGCCTGGAGTCCCCAGCTCGGACAGGGGATCACCGGGGAGCTGTTTTTT
>TRBD2|TRBJ2-1|TRBV19|once
CASKGLAGGGNEQFF
TGTGCCAGTAAAGGGCTAGCGGGAGGAGGTAATGAGCAGTTCTTC
>TRBD2|TRBJ2-1|TRBV7-2|few
CASSLGAGVGSSYNEQFF
TGTGCCAGCAGCTTAGGAGCGGGAGTGGGTAGCTCCTACAATGAGCAGTTCTTC
>TRBD1|TRBJ1-1|TRBV7-9|-
CASSLRQGAANEAFF
TGTGCCAGCAGCCTAAGACAGGGGGCGGCAAATGAAGCTTTCTTT
>-|TRBJ2-7|TRBV7-2|-
CASSPPTVSGEQYF
TGTGCCAGCAGCCCCCCTACAGTGTCAGGGGAGCAGTACTTC
>-|TRBJ2-1|TRBV28|few
CASSAVGDNEQFF
TGTGCCAGCAGTGCTGTGGGCGACAATGAGCAGTTCTTC
>-|TRBJ2-5|TRBV9|-
CASSVGLGFQETQYF
TGTGCCAGCAGCGTAGGCTTGGGGTTCCAAGAGACCCAGTACTTC
>-|TRBJ2-7|TRBV25-1|-
CASSEEGTPSSYEQYF
TGTGCCAGCAGTGAGGAAGGGACGCCTAGCTCCTACGAGCAGTACTTC
>TRBD1|TRBJ2-2|TRBV5-1|-
CASSYGTGWAGELFF
TGCGCCAGCAGCTACGGGACAGGGTGGGCCGGGGAGCTGTTTTTT
>-|TRBJ2-5|TRBV30|-
CAWSTGTGRETQYF
TGTGCCTGGAGTACTGGTACAGGGAGAGAGACCCAGTACTTC
>-|TRBJ1-1|TRBV9|-
CASSVGLADTEAFF
TGTGCCAGCAGCGTAGGATTGGCGGACACTGAAGCTTTCTTT
>-|TRBJ2-1|TRBV18|once
CASSPILGNYNEQFF
TGTGCCAGCTCACCCATACTCGGGAACTACAATGAGCAGTTCTTC
>TRBD1|TRBJ2-1|TRBV13|-
CASSGPGQQYNEQFF
TGTGCCAGCAGCGGCCCGGGACAGCAATACAATGAGCAGTTCTTC
>TRBD2|TRBJ2-2|TRBV25-1|-
CASSETSGSLGGELFF
TGTGCCAGCAGTGAAACTAGCGGGAGTCTGGGCGGGGAGCTGTTTTTT
>TRBD1|TRBJ1-5|TRBV27|once
CASRQDRGTNQPQHF
TGTGCCAGCAGACAAGACAGGGGTACCAATCAGCCCCAGCATTTT
>-|TRBJ1-4|TRBV6-6|-
CASSLDRVREKLFF
TGTGCCAGCAGCCTTGACAGAGTGAGGGAAAAACTGTTTTTT
>-|TRBJ2-1|TRBV25-1|-
CASSDQRTDNFYNEQFF
TGTGCCAGCAGTGATCAGAGGACAGATAATTTCTACAATGAGCAGTTCTTC
>-|TRBJ2-2|TRBV6-1|-
CASSFTRDGELFF
TGTGCCAGCAGTTTCACCAGGGACGGGGAGCTGTTTTTT
>-|TRBJ2-1|TRBV15|-
CATSSSMVEQFF
TGTGCCACCAGCAGTTCCATGGTTGAGCAGTTCTTC
>TRBD2|TRBJ2-7|TRBV4-2|-
CASSLGGLASYEQYF
TGTGCCAGCAGCCTGGGAGGACTAGCGTCCTACGAGCAGTACTTC
>TRBD2|TRBJ2-2|TRBV15|-
CATSRVFLAASTGELFF
TGTGCCACCAGCAGAGTATTTCTAGCGGCGAGCACCGGGGAGCTGTTTTTT
>-|TRBJ2-2|TRBV27|-
CASSFSGTGGELFF
TGTGCCAGCAGTTTTTCGGGGACGGGCGGGGAGCTGTTTTTT
>-|TRBJ2-1|TRBV18|-
CASSQQGGGEQFF
TGTGCCAGCTCACAACAGGGCGGTGGTGAGCAGTTCTTC
>TRBD2|TRBJ2-7|TRBV4-1|-
CASSQQGLAGLVYEQYF
TGCGCCAGCAGCCAACAAGGTCTAGCGGGCCTCGTCTACGAGCAGTACTTC